This paragraph reports one T cell receptor beta chain. Its antigen is still unknown. The data were produced by immunoSEQ multiplex PCR, yet TCRdb's version contains in-frame clones alone and is incomplete. Among some 2,500,000 clones listed, 93% were seen once. The sample belongs to a study of shared clonotypes between healthy human individuals. Study outcomes and limitations: Collection of samples was limited to blood; tissue repertoires likely differ.

The CDR3 contains 15 residues. Germline loops: CDR1 ENHRY, CDR2 SYGVKD. V shed 5 bases, J shed 8 bases, and the junction held 10 bases outside the gene matches. Sequencing used naive CD4+ T cells from PBMCs. Sample subset: CD45RA+ positively selected. The clonotype comes from a man aged 18 to 29 in good health. Some clones in this sample may be carry-over from other donors' samples. The chain links TRBV10-3 to TRBJ1-4; 8 bases agree with TRBD1. The CDR3 DNA follows: TGTGCCATCAGTCCCGGACAGGGACGGGAGGAAAAACTGTTTTTT. It translates to CAISPGQGREEKLFF.